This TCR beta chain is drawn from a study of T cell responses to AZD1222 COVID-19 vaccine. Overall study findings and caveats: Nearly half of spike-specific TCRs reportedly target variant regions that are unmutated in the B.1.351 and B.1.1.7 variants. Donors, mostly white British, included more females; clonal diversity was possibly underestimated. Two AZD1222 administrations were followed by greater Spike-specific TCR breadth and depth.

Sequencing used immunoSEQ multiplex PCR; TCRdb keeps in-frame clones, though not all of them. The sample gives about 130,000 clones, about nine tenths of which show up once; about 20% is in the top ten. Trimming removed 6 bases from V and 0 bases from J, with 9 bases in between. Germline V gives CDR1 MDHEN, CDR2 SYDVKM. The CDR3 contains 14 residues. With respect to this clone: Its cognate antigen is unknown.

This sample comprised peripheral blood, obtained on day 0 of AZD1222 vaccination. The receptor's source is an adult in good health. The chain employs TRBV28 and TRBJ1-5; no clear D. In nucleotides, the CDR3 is TGTGCCAGCAGCCGAAGTTATAGCAATCAGCCCCAGCATTTT. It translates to CASSRSYSNQPQHF.